This T cell receptor (beta chain) is from a study of blood T cell repertoires in COVID-19. About the study: T cells, B-cell-depleted T cells, or PBMCs supplied cDNA or gDNA.

Per the original methods: Amplification from reference gene primers served as the basis for estimated nucleated cell counts. Sequencing was performed with immunoSEQ multiplex PCR; in TCRdb, only in-frame clones are kept and a portion is missing. Clonal size and the V and J genes are those of that table, whereas D and trimming came from the DNA. Counted here are about 160,000 clones, roughly 84% occurring once; the ten biggest clones make up 15% to 20%. This clone appeared once. The germline V gene encodes CDR1 SGDLS and CDR2 YYNGEE. The CDR3 is 14 amino acids. V was pared by 6 bases and J by 2 bases, with 12 bases between.

The chain carries TRBV9 and TRBJ1-3; TRBD1 is a possible D gene (6 bases). The clonotype comes from a man aged 55 to 70 who had recovered from COVID-19. Sequencing was performed on PBMCs or T cells enriched from blood (not recorded which). CDR3 amino acids: CASNRDIAGNTIYF. The CDR3 DNA sequence: TGTGCCAGCAACCGGGACATAGCTGGAAACACCATATATTTT.